The sequence of this T cell receptor (beta chain) was determined in a study of cytomegalovirus exposure and HLA in healthy donors. In regard to this clone: The antigen is not known. This same CDR3 is encoded by further DNA sequences in the sample.

Germline V lookup: CDR1 SGHRS, CDR2 YFSETQ. V lost 3 bases and J 1 base, leaving 7 bases between the germline ends. The CDR3 contains 13 residues. PCR used 60 Vbeta primers and 13 Jbeta primers. Libraries were prepared by immunoSEQ multiplex PCR; TCRdb keeps only in-frame clonotypes and omits some of them. The sample comprises over 150,000 clones, around 64% of which are singletons, and over 2.5% rests with the top ten. The study, taken as a whole, reports: One variant, a missense change in DCLRE1C, was linked in a later analysis to TCR beta V- and J-gene trimming.

This TCR was sampled from a woman in her twenties or thirties in good health and CMV-seronegative. What was sequenced was PBMCs. J is TRBJ1-1 and V is TRBV5-1; D ambiguous. DNA of the CDR3: TGCGCCAGCAGCTCGACGGGGAACACTGAAGCTTTCTTT. Translated: CASSSTGNTEAFF.